This is a list of T cell receptor beta chains from one sample in a study of OX40 agonist ivuxolimab in advanced cancers. Assay used: immunoSEQ multiplex PCR; TCRdb lists only in-frame clones, some missing. Of around 55,000 clones in the sample, around 85% are singletons; the top ten hold over 9.5%. The sample consisted of CD4+ or CD8+ T cells sorted from blood, taken in a trial of the OX40 agonist ivuxolimab. These receptors all come from an adult with an advanced solid tumor such as melanoma, head and neck, liver or kidney cancer. Each CDR3 is given without its conserved first and last residue. The order of the fields is J gene, V gene, CDR3 protein.

TRBJ2-7	TRBV4-2	ASSQGAGNGDEQY
TRBJ1-3	TRBV28	ASSPGNTIY
TRBJ2-2	TRBV4-1	ASSQVVGTGELF
TRBJ2-5	TRBV6-1	ASQGETQY
TRBJ2-7	TRBV5-1	ASSFRQGAAYEQY
TRBJ1-5	TRBV5-8	ASSLVVKGLDQPQH
TRBJ2-3	TRBV9	ASSAGPGRVTDTQY
TRBJ2-7	TRBV25-1	ASGQIPYEQY
TRBJ1-5	TRBV5-1	ASSLEGLQPQH
TRBJ2-7	TRBV6-6	ASSPAGQAYEQY
TRBJ2-7	TRBV4-1	ASSQVQQVDSGYEQY
TRBJ2-1	TRBV7-8	ASSLAATGRHANEQF
TRBJ1-2	TRBV4-2	ASSQGGGYT
TRBJ2-1	TRBV19	ASRSQGYNEQF